This T cell receptor (beta chain) is from a study of blood T cell repertoires in COVID-19. The overall study: Both acute and convalescent COVID-19 samples were obtained from the United States, Italy and Spain.

Only in-frame clones appear in the TCRdb table, and some are missing; sequencing was by immunoSEQ multiplex PCR. Of approximately 380,000 clones in the sample, around 85% were seen once. In regard to this clone: At one end the junction does not follow the germline gene, possibly because of a read error.

The germline V gene has CDR1 SEHNR and CDR2 FQNEAQ (reference sequence). This CDR3 comprises 13 residues. The TCR sequence derives from a young woman with acute or convalescent COVID-19. Material: peripheral blood. J is TRBJ2-3 and V is TRBV7-9, with a possible D match to TRBD2 (5 bases). This CDR3 reads CASSLGNGENENF. The CDR3 DNA sequence: TGTGCCAGCAGCTTAGGCAACGGGGAAAATGAGAATTTT.